Shown below are 27 T cell receptor beta chains from a single sample sequenced in a study of blood T cell repertoires in COVID-19. Sequencing was performed with immunoSEQ multiplex PCR; in TCRdb, only in-frame clones are kept and a portion is missing. The sample shows roughly 250,000 clones, 85% to 90% of them seen only once. Material: PBMCs or T cells enriched from blood (not recorded which). The origin of the receptors is a man aged 40-55 years who had recovered from COVID-19.

This clone has a handful of counts. The chain carries TRBV6-2 or TRBV6-3 and TRBJ1-5; possibly TRBD1 for D (6 bases). CDR1 and CDR2 from the germline V gene are MNHEY and SVGEGT. The CDR3 totals 17 residues. V was cut by 2 bases and J by 4 bases, with 18 bases left in between. The chain's CDR3 is CASSYERGAIPNQPQHF. The CDR3 nucleotides read TGTGCCAGCAGTTACGAACGGGGGGCCATACCTAATCAGCCCCAGCATTTT.

The chain combines TRBV11-2 with TRBJ2-2; TRBD1 might be the D (6 bases). Germline V lookup: CDR1 SGHAT, CDR2 FQNNGV. V shed 10 bases and J shed 0 bases, with 12 bases lying between them. This CDR3 region has 14 residues. CDR3 DNA: TGTGCCAACAAACAGGGCGCGAACACCGGGGAGCTGTTTTTT. It codes for CANKQGANTGELFF.

The rearrangement uses TRBV9 and TRBJ2-3; TRBD2 matches 7 bases. J gave up 5 bases and V 4 bases, and 10 bases lay outside the gene matches. In germline, CDR1 is SGDLS, CDR2 YYNGEE. This CDR3 is 15 amino acids long. The CDR3: CASSLGGGGGDTQYF. CDR3 sequence (DNA): TGTGCCAGCAGCTTAGGAGGCGGGGGAGGAGATACGCAGTATTTT. Full variable domain (rest looked up from reference TRBV9 and TRBJ2-3): DSGVTQTPKHLITATGQRVTLRCSPRSGDLSVYWYQQSLDQGLQFLIQYYNGEERAKGNILERFSAQQFPDLHSELNLSSLELGDSALYFCASSLGGGGGDTQYFGPGTRLTVL.

The chain recombines TRBV28 with TRBJ2-2; 8 bases align to TRBD1. Germline loops: CDR1 MDHEN, CDR2 SYDVKM. V lost 4 bases to trimming and J lost 7 bases; unmatched junction nucleotides: 2. This CDR3 is 13 amino acids long. CDR3 sequence reads: CASSSTGGGELFF. The CDR3 nucleotides read TGTGCCAGCAGTTCTACAGGGGGCGGGGAGCTGTTTTTT.

V usage is TRBV6-2 or TRBV6-3 and J usage is TRBJ2-7, with 12 bases identical to TRBD1. Trimming took 6 bases from V and 2 from J; bases not matched to a gene: 5. The CDR3 covers 15 residues. CDR1 is MNHEY and CDR2 is SVGEGT in the germline V gene. The CDR3, as DNA: TGTGCCAGCAGCCGGGGACAGGGGGCAACCTACGAGCAGTACTTC. It codes for CASSRGQGATYEQYF.

The chain has TRBV28 and TRBJ2-7, with D possibly TRBD1 on 6 matching bases. This CDR3 has 15 amino acids. V was clipped by 4 bases and J by 0 bases, with 13 bases between them. Germline V gives CDR1 MDHEN, CDR2 SYDVKM. The CDR3 loop is CASSSPTGSSYEQYF. CDR3 sequence (DNA): TGTGCCAGCAGTTCGCCGACAGGTAGCTCCTACGAGCAGTACTTC.

This clone was seen only once. V gene TRBV7-9 combines with J gene TRBJ2-7; 11 positions agree with TRBD1. CDR3 length equals 18 residues. V lost 0 bases and J lost 4; bases outside the gene matches: 11. Germline-derived CDR1 and CDR2 are SEHNR and FQNEAQ (reference sequence). CDR3 in amino acids: CASSLALGGQGAKYEQYF. The CDR3 nucleotides are TGTGCCAGCAGCTTAGCGCTCGGCGGACAGGGGGCTAAGTACGAGCAGTACTTC.

The chain joins TRBV12-1 to TRBJ2-4; TRBD2 is the table's D call, not checked against the DNA. TRBV12-1 has pseudogene status. The CDR3 consists of 16 residues. CDR3 in amino acids: CASSFATHLAKNIQYF. CDR3 DNA: TGTGCCAGCAGCTTTGCTACTCACCTAGCCAAAAACATTCAGTACTTC.

The chain has TRBV2 and TRBJ1-6; 8 nucleotides match TRBD1. The trim removed 5 bases at V and 7 bases at J, leaving 13 bases unmatched. This CDR3 contains 17 residues. Germline V lookup: CDR1 SNHLY, CDR2 FYNNEI. The CDR3 region has the DNA TGTGCCAGCAGTCGATCACGGACAGGGCGAATGAATTCACCCCTCCACTTT. This encodes CASSRSRTGRMNSPLHF.

The CDR3, as DNA: TGTGCCAGCGGGCGACGCCTGACCCAAGCTTTCTTT. This sequence encodes CASGRRLTQAFF. The chain employs TRBV12-3 or TRBV12-4 and TRBJ1-1, with D unclear. This CDR3 contains 12 residues. Trimming took off 8 bases at V and 9 bases at J, with 16 bases between the two ends.

The rearrangement links TRBV13 to TRBJ2-1; 14 nucleotides align to TRBD2. This CDR3 has 15 residues. V was pared by 6 bases and J by 6 bases, with 4 bases of the junction left unmatched. CDR1 and CDR2 (germline): PRHDT, FYEKMQ (reference sequence). CDR3 DNA sequence: TGTGCCAGCAGGCCGGGACTAGCGGGGGCCAATGAGCAGTTCTTC. Translating it yields CASRPGLAGANEQFF.

The J gene is TRBJ2-4, the V gene TRBV7-9; 7 bases agree with TRBD1. This CDR3 is built from 16 residues. Germline assignment: CDR1 SEHNR and CDR2 FQNEAQ (reference sequence). J lost 1 base, V lost 5 bases, and 8 bases had no gene match. The CDR3, as DNA: TGTGCCAGCAGCAATACAGGGGATGGGGCCAAAAACATTCAGTACTTC. It is translated as CASSNTGDGAKNIQYF. Together with reference TRBV7-9 and TRBJ2-4, the CDR3 gives the full variable domain: DTGVSQNPRHKITKRGQNVTFRCDPISEHNRLYWYRQTLGQGPEFLTYFQNEAQLEKSRLLSDRFSAERPKGSFSTLEIQRTEQGDSAMYLCASSNTGDGAKNIQYFGAGTRLSVL.

This sequence joins TRBV5-8 and TRBJ2-1, with a weak D call TRBD1 (6 bases). Germline CDR1 and CDR2: SGHTS and YDEGEE. The CDR3 has 18 residues. The V gene lost 2 bases and the J gene lost 2 bases, with 20 bases spanning the gap. The CDR3, as DNA: TGTGCCAGCAGCTTCCGAACAGGGTTTGGTCTCCCCTACAATGAGCAGTTCTTC. Translating it yields CASSFRTGFGLPYNEQFF.

This clone was counted a single time. J is TRBJ1-4 and V is TRBV7-8; 8 bases match TRBD1. Germline V gene data show CDR1 as SGHVS and CDR2 as FQNEAQ. This CDR3 has 14 residues. V shed 2 bases, J shed 6 bases, and the junction held 2 bases outside the gene matches. The CDR3 sequence is CASSLPGGHEKLFF. As DNA, the CDR3 is TGTGCCAGCAGCTTACCAGGGGGCCATGAAAAACTGTTTTTT.

V gene TRBV23-1 combines with J gene TRBJ1-5, with TRBD1 identical over 7 bases. TRBV23-1 is an open reading frame whose function is uncertain. V lost 3 bases and J lost 6; bases outside the gene matches: 11. This CDR3 spans 16 amino acids. The CDR3 region is CASSHTTGNGSQPQHF. CDR3 bases: TGCGCCAGCAGTCATACGACAGGGAACGGCAGTCAGCCCCAGCATTTT.

There are a few counts of this clone. The V gene is TRBV10-1, the J gene TRBJ1-1; no definite D call. The CDR3 covers 13 residues. Trimming took off 2 bases at V and 0 bases at J, with 4 bases between the two ends. In germline, CDR1 is WNHNN, CDR2 SYGVQD (reference sequence). DNA of the CDR3: TGCGCCAGCAGTGAGACTTTGAACACTGAAGCTTTCTTT. Its protein is CASSETLNTEAFF.

The rearrangement links TRBV7-9 to TRBJ1-3; no definite D call. The germline gives CDR1 SEHNR, CDR2 FQNEAQ (reference sequence). This CDR3 spans 16 amino acids. Trimming left V 0 bases short and J 0 bases short, with 9 bases between. CDR3 nucleotides: TGTGCCAGCAGCTTAGCGCTAAGAAACTCTGGAAACACCATATATTTT. Its translation is CASSLALRNSGNTIYF.

This chain links TRBV5-6 with TRBJ2-1; 11 positions agree with TRBD2. V lost 4 bases and J lost 2; bases outside the gene matches: 2. The CDR3 has 15 amino acids. Germline V gives CDR1 SGHDT, CDR2 YYEEEE. The CDR3 nucleotides read TGTGCCAGCAGCGTAGCGGGAGGGCCCTACAATGAGCAGTTCTTC. This gives the protein CASSVAGGPYNEQFF.

The chain employs TRBV6-6 and TRBJ1-2; D is unresolved. The CDR3 loop spans 17 amino acids. The germline V gene encodes CDR1 MNHNY and CDR2 SVGAGI (reference sequence). Between the trimmed V and J ends, which lost 5 bases and 2 bases, there was a span of 21 bases. CDR3 region: CASSPSGRGYENYGYTF. The CDR3 nucleotides are TGTGCCAGCAGTCCATCGGGTAGAGGTTATGAGAACTATGGCTACACCTTC.

This rearrangement joins TRBV28 to TRBJ1-5, with TRBD1 as a possible D gene (6 bases). The CDR3 loop spans 15 amino acids. V was pared by 10 bases and J by 5 bases, with 21 bases between. Germline V gene lookup returns CDR1 MDHEN and CDR2 SYDVKM. The CDR3 DNA is TGTGCCACCCTCTCTGGGCAGGGGTGGCATCAGCCCCAGCATTTT. Encoded protein: CATLSGQGWHQPQHF.

The chain is built from TRBV5-4 and TRBJ2-1; TRBD2 might be the D (5 bases). The V end was cut by 2 bases, the J end by 10 bases, with 10 bases between. The germline gives CDR1 SGHNT, CDR2 YYREEE (reference sequence). The CDR3 sequence is 12 residues long. The CDR3 region is CASSFGVLEQFF. The CDR3 coding sequence is TGTGCCAGCAGCTTCGGGGTCCTAGAGCAGTTCTTC.

The V call is TRBV18, the J call TRBJ2-3, with 7 bases lining up with TRBD1. V shed 3 bases and J 2 bases; nucleotides not matched to a gene: 8. CDR3 length: 16 amino acids. Germline CDR1 is KGHSH and CDR2 is LQKENI. CDR3 residues: CASSPDRLAITDTQYF. DNA of the CDR3: TGTGCCAGCTCACCGGACAGGCTCGCCATCACAGATACGCAGTATTTT.

The sample holds a few counts of this clone. The chain joins TRBV28 to TRBJ2-5; 7 positions match TRBD1. This CDR3 is built from 14 residues. J was trimmed by 5 bases and V by 10 bases; bases with no gene match: 13. Germline CDR1 reads MDHEN; CDR2 reads SYDVKM. CDR3 amino acids: CATRPTTGIETQYF. CDR3 bases: TGTGCCACCCGGCCAACGACAGGGATTGAGACCCAGTACTTC.

This chain links TRBV19 with TRBJ2-1; 10 nucleotides match TRBD2. This CDR3 comprises 18 residues. CDR1 is LNHDA and CDR2 is SQIVND in the germline V gene (reference sequence). V trimming: 4 bases; J trimming: 0 bases; junction bases outside the gene matches: 9. This chain's CDR3 is CASSNHKWTSGSYNEQFF. The DNA for the CDR3 is TGTGCCAGTAGTAACCACAAATGGACTAGCGGCTCCTACAATGAGCAGTTCTTC.

The chain joins TRBV9 to TRBJ1-1, with 10 positions matching TRBD1. This CDR3 contains 16 residues. V shed 6 bases, J shed 3 bases, and the junction held 11 bases outside the gene matches. Germline assignment: CDR1 SGDLS and CDR2 YYNGEE. The CDR3 here is CASNGGTGVFDTEAFF. The DNA for the CDR3 is TGTGCCAGCAATGGTGGGACAGGGGTCTTTGACACTGAAGCTTTCTTT.

The V and J genes are TRBV6-6 and TRBJ2-5; D perhaps matches TRBD2 (6 bases). Trimming left V 6 bases short and J 4 bases short, with 18 bases between. The CDR3 sequence is 15 residues long. Germline-derived CDR1 and CDR2 are MNHNY and SVGAGI (reference sequence). CDR3 protein: CASSLTSPWGETQYF. As DNA, the CDR3 is TGTGCCAGCAGCCTCACTAGCCCCTGGGGAGAGACCCAGTACTTC.

The chain is built from TRBV2 and TRBJ1-2, with 7 positions matching TRBD1. Germline V gene lookup returns CDR1 SNHLY and CDR2 FYNNEI. Trimming took 5 bases from V and 3 from J; bases not matched to a gene: 6. The CDR3 runs to 14 residues. The CDR3: CASSTRQGDYGYTF. In DNA, the CDR3 is TGTGCCAGCAGTACCCGACAGGGAGACTATGGCTACACCTTC.